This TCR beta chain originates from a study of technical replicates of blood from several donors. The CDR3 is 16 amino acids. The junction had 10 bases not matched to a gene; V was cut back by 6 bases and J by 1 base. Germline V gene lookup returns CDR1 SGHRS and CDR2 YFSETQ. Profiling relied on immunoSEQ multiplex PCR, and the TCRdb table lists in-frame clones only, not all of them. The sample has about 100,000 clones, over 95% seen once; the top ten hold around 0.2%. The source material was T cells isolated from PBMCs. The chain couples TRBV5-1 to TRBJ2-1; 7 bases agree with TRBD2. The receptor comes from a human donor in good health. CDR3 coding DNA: TGCGCCAGCATCCGTCTCCCGGGACTATCCTACAATGAGCAGTTCTTC. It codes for CASIRLPGLSYNEQFF.